The next 22 T cell receptor beta chains were all read from a single sample in a study of lymphopenia after photon versus proton radiotherapy. TCRdb keeps only in-frame clones here, not all; method: immunoSEQ multiplex PCR. The sample contains some 70,000 clones, over 80% of which appear only once. Sequenced here: peripheral blood, sampled from a patient treated with proton-based radiotherapy. The receptor source for this set is a man at least 80 years old with esophageal cancer.

This chain joins TRBV18 and TRBJ1-2; 11 bases line up with TRBD1. The CDR3 contains 17 residues. J gave up 2 bases and V 4 bases, and 9 bases lay outside the gene matches. Per germline, CDR1 KGHSH and CDR2 LQKENI. CDR3 bases: TGTGCCAGCTCACTGGCCCGGACAGGGGGCGGAAACTATGGCTACACCTTC. Translating gives CASSLARTGGGNYGYTF.

The sample holds a few counts of this clone. The chain employs TRBV15 and TRBJ2-1, with 9 bases aligning to TRBD1. This CDR3 is 15 amino acids long. V shed 3 bases and J 7 bases; nucleotides not matched to a gene: 7. CDR1 LNHNV and CDR2 YYDKDF come from the germline V gene (reference sequence). The CDR3 nucleotides read TGTGCCACCAGCAGCTACAGGGGGCGCCCAAATGAGCAGTTCTTC. Protein sequence: CATSSYRGRPNEQFF. The entire variable domain, with the rest obtained from reference TRBV15 and TRBJ2-1, is as follows: DAMVIQNPRYQVTQFGKPVTLSCSQTLNHNVMYWYQQKSSQAPKLLFHYYDKDFNNEADTPDNFQSRRPNTSFCFLDIRSPGLGDTAMYLCATSSYRGRPNEQFFGPGTRLTVL.

The chain couples TRBV7-2 to TRBJ1-2; D is undetermined. Germline assignment: CDR1 SGHTA and CDR2 FQGNSA. Between the trimmed V and J ends, which lost 1 base and 4 bases, there was a span of 4 bases. The CDR3 consists of 12 residues. For the CDR3, the DNA is TGTGCCAGCAGCTTAGGGGGCTATGGCTACACCTTC. It codes for CASSLGGYGYTF.

V usage is TRBV7-8 and J usage is TRBJ2-7; the match to TRBD2 covers 11 bases. Trimming cost V 5 bases and J 5 bases; bases outside gene matches: 8. Germline CDR1 is SGHVS and CDR2 is FQNEAQ. The CDR3 has 15 residues. The CDR3 loop is CASSRPTSGSNEQYF. The CDR3 DNA follows: TGTGCCAGCAGCCGTCCCACTAGCGGGAGCAACGAGCAGTACTTC. The variable domain in full, completed from reference TRBV7-8 and TRBJ2-7, reads GAGVSQSPRYKVAKRGQDVALRCDPISGHVSLFWYQQALGQGPEFLTYFQNEAQLDKSGLPSDRFFAERPEGSVSTLKIQRTQQEDSAVYLCASSRPTSGSNEQYFGPGTRLTVT.

V gene TRBV5-1 combines with J gene TRBJ2-2; D possibly corresponds to TRBD2 (5 bases). CDR3 length equals 14 residues. The V and J ends lost 6 bases and 4 bases respectively, with 13 bases between them. CDR1 and CDR2 from the germline V gene are SGHRS and YFSETQ. In DNA form, the CDR3 reads TGCGCCAGCAACCTGGGAGAAGGCACCGGGGAGCTGTTTTTT. Amino acid sequence: CASNLGEGTGELFF.

The chain employs TRBV5-1 and TRBJ2-2; 9 positions agree with TRBD1. The CDR3 covers 15 residues. Germline lookup yields CDR1 SGHRS and CDR2 YFSETQ. The J segment lost 6 bases and the V segment lost 2 bases, leaving 5 bases of the junction unmatched. In nucleotides, the CDR3 is TGCGCCAGCAGCTTTGGGACAGGGTCGGCCGGGGAGCTGTTTTTT. Translated: CASSFGTGSAGELFF.

This clone showed up just once. The chain is built from TRBV15 and TRBJ2-1, with D perhaps being TRBD1 or TRBD2 (6 bases each). The V gene's germline CDR1 is LNHNV and CDR2 YYDKDF (reference sequence). There are 17 residues in the CDR3. Trimming removed 4 bases at V and 3 bases at J, with 19 bases between. The CDR3 region has the DNA TGTGCCACCAGCATTAGGGACCGGCGGGGACACTACAATGAGCAGTTCTTC. Protein: CATSIRDRRGHYNEQFF.

The rearrangement links TRBV10-1 to TRBJ2-1; a possible D gene is TRBD2 (6 bases). The V end was cut by 4 bases, the J end by 2 bases, with 12 bases between. CDR1 and CDR2 from the germline V gene are WNHNN and SYGVQD (reference sequence). The CDR3 runs 15 residues. The CDR3 sequence: CASSASVRTYNEQFF. The CDR3 DNA reads as TGCGCCAGCAGTGCTAGCGTCAGGACCTACAATGAGCAGTTCTTC.

The rearrangement joins TRBV5-4 to TRBJ2-5; 7 bases align to TRBD2. Germline V gene lookup returns CDR1 SGHNT and CDR2 YYREEE (reference sequence). The CDR3 contains 14 residues. Trimming at V came to 4 bases and at J to 1 base, leaving 4 bases not matched to a gene. The CDR3 DNA reads TGTGCCAGCAGCGTCGGGGGGTCCCAAGAGACCCAGTACTTC. Translated, it gives CASSVGGSQETQYF.

The chain uses TRBV19 and TRBJ1-2, with D uncertain. The V and J ends lost 7 bases and 4 bases respectively, with 19 bases between them. CDR1 is LNHDA and CDR2 is SQIVND in the germline V gene (reference sequence). The CDR3 loop spans 15 amino acids. This chain's CDR3 is CASTIGSPRPYGYTF. DNA for the CDR3: TGTGCCAGTACAATAGGCAGCCCAAGGCCCTATGGCTACACCTTC.

The chain recombines TRBV7-2 with TRBJ2-4, with 7 bases identical to TRBD2. With 5 bases clipped from V and 9 bases from J, the junction kept 10 bases outside the gene matches. The germline CDR1 and CDR2 sequences are SGHTA and FQGNSA. The CDR3 runs 14 residues. CDR3 in DNA: TGTGCCAGCAGCGTGGGGGGGATATTGGGCATTCAGTACTTC. This encodes CASSVGGILGIQYF. Filled out from reference TRBV7-2 and TRBJ2-4, the complete variable domain reads GAGVSQSPSNKVTEKGKDVELRCDPISGHTALYWYRQSLGQGLEFLIYFQGNSAPDKSGLPSDRFSAERTGGSVSTLTIQRTQQEDSAVYLCASSVGGILGIQYFGAGTRLSVL.

This clone has only one observation. This chain links TRBV18 with TRBJ2-5; TRBD1 matches 7 bases. V was pared by 4 bases and J by 2 bases, with 4 bases of the junction left unmatched. The CDR3 is 14 amino acids. Looked up from germline, CDR1 is KGHSH and CDR2 is LQKENI. The CDR3 bases are TGTGCCAGCTCACGATACAGGGGTCAAGAGACCCAGTACTTC. This gives the protein CASSRYRGQETQYF.

The chain uses TRBV9 and TRBJ1-5, with TRBD1 matching 9 bases. The CDR3 is 17 residues long. V lost 0 bases to trimming and J lost 6 bases; unmatched junction nucleotides: 10. Germline CDR1 reads SGDLS; CDR2 reads YYNGEE. CDR3 bases: TGTGCCAGCAGCGTAGTCACCCGGGGACAGGGCTTTCAGCCCCAGCATTTT. Translated, it gives CASSVVTRGQGFQPQHF.

The chain has TRBV5-1 and TRBJ2-1; a weak D match, TRBD2 (5 bases). The germline gives CDR1 SGHRS, CDR2 YFSETQ. CDR3 size: 16 residues. Between the trimmed V and J ends, which lost 3 bases and 0 bases, there was a span of 13 bases. The CDR3: CASSSASLSSYNEQFF. CDR3 sequence (DNA): TGCGCCAGCAGCTCGGCTAGCCTGAGCTCCTACAATGAGCAGTTCTTC.

The V call is TRBV29-1, the J call TRBJ2-1, with TRBD2 identical over 10 bases. V trimming: 4 bases; J trimming: 12 bases; junction bases outside the gene matches: 15. The CDR3 consists of 15 residues. Germline loops: CDR1 SQVTM, CDR2 ANQGSEA. The CDR3 here is CSVGGTSAASWVQFF. CDR3 coding DNA: TGCAGCGTTGGAGGGACTAGCGCGGCGTCATGGGTGCAGTTCTTC.

The chain has TRBV15 and TRBJ2-5; TRBD2 is a possible D gene (5 bases). With 0 bases removed from V and 4 bases from J, the gap between germline ends came to 12 bases. The CDR3 covers 15 residues. Germline V gene lookup returns CDR1 LNHNV and CDR2 YYDKDF (reference sequence). The CDR3 nucleotides are TGTGCCACCAGCAGAGAATCGGGGTTAGGAGAGACCCAGTACTTC. Its protein is CATSRESGLGETQYF.

The chain has TRBV27 and TRBJ2-7, with 10 positions matching TRBD2. This CDR3 contains 17 residues. Germline V lookup: CDR1 MNHEY, CDR2 SMNVEV (reference sequence). V lost 6 bases to trimming and J lost 2 bases; unmatched junction nucleotides: 13. This CDR3 is CASSRMGGTSATYEQYF. The CDR3 nucleotides read TGTGCCAGCAGCCGAATGGGCGGGACTAGCGCAACCTACGAGCAGTACTTC.

The CDR3 here is CASSLGTPMETQYF. In DNA form, the CDR3 reads TGTGCCAGCAGCTTAGGGACCCCGATGGAGACCCAGTACTTC. The chain is built from TRBV7-9 and TRBJ2-5; D call uncertain. The germline CDR1 and CDR2 sequences are SEHNR and FQNEAQ (reference sequence). The V end lost 1 base, the J end lost 5 bases, and 11 bases lay between the germline ends. The CDR3 runs to 14 residues.

V gene TRBV6-6 combines with J gene TRBJ2-4; D remains ambiguous. Trimming left V 6 bases short and J 0 bases short, with 15 bases between. There are 16 residues in the CDR3. Germline V gene data show CDR1 as MNHNY and CDR2 as SVGAGI (reference sequence). The CDR3 loop is CASSPRSPLAKNIQYF. In DNA form, the CDR3 reads TGTGCCAGCAGCCCCCGCTCGCCACTAGCCAAAAACATTCAGTACTTC.

V and J are TRBV7-8 and TRBJ1-2; D gene ambiguous. This CDR3 is 19 amino acids long. Trimming took off 0 bases at V and 0 bases at J, with 20 bases between the two ends. The V gene's germline CDR1 is SGHVS and CDR2 FQNEAQ. The CDR3 coding sequence is TGTGCCAGCAGCTTAGCAAGAATTCCCTACGCGGCTTCTAACTATGGCTACACCTTC. This encodes CASSLARIPYAASNYGYTF.

This clone was seen once. This chain connects TRBV6-5 to TRBJ2-2, with a possible D match to TRBD1 (5 bases). CDR1 and CDR2 from the germline V gene are MNHEY and SVGAGI. Trimming removed 2 bases at V and 7 bases at J, with 11 bases between. This CDR3 spans 14 amino acids. DNA of the CDR3: TGTGCCAGCAGTTACCGGACACCTCTCGGGGAGCTGTTTTTT. Residues: CASSYRTPLGELFF.

This clone came up once. The J gene is TRBJ2-7, the V gene TRBV27; unclear D gene. The germline gives CDR1 MNHEY, CDR2 SMNVEV (reference sequence). The V end was cut by 5 bases, the J end by 3 bases, with 23 bases between. This CDR3 has 17 residues. CDR3 in DNA: TGTGCCAGCAGTCGCTCATTTGAGTTTGGGCGAATCTACGAGCAGTACTTC. The encoded protein is CASSRSFEFGRIYEQYF.